Following are 22 T cell receptor beta chains from one sample sequenced in a study of blood T cell repertoires in COVID-19. The data were produced by immunoSEQ multiplex PCR, yet TCRdb's version contains in-frame clones alone and is incomplete. This sample has roughly 290,000 clones; roughly 87% occur once, and the top ten carry 6%. The sample taken for sequencing was PBMCs or T cells enriched from blood (not recorded which). Receptors originate from a woman aged 40 to 55 who had recovered from COVID-19.

This clone appeared a single time. This chain connects TRBV7-9 to TRBJ1-3, with 7 nucleotides matching TRBD1. V lost 5 bases and J lost 9; bases outside the gene matches: 7. This CDR3 comprises 13 residues. Germline assignment: CDR1 SEHNR and CDR2 FQNEAQ (reference sequence). CDR3 residues: CASSLTGIGTIYF. The CDR3 bases are TGTGCCAGCAGCCTGACAGGGATTGGCACCATATATTTT.

The chain recombines TRBV5-4 with TRBJ2-3; 10 nucleotides line up with TRBD1. The V and J ends lost 4 bases and 1 base, in that order; junction bases with no gene match: 3. Germline CDR1 reads SGHNT; CDR2 reads YYREEE (reference sequence). The CDR3 consists of 15 residues. The CDR3 coding sequence is TGTGCCAGCAGCCAGACAGGGGGCGGCACAGATACGCAGTATTTT. Its translation: CASSQTGGGTDTQYF.

This chain uses TRBV9 with TRBJ2-1; 7 bases match TRBD2. CDR3 length equals 15 residues. Unmatched junction bases numbered 4, after V lost 0 bases and J lost 4 bases. CDR1 is SGDLS, CDR2 YYNGEE, per germline. The CDR3, as DNA: TGTGCCAGCAGCGTAGAGAGCGGGATATACAATGAGCAGTTCTTC. It is translated as CASSVESGIYNEQFF.

This chain links TRBV28 with TRBJ2-2; a possible D gene is TRBD2 (7 bases). V dropped 8 bases and J dropped 7 bases, with 20 bases sitting between them. CDR3 length: 15 residues. Germline V gene sequence: CDR1 MDHEN, CDR2 SYDVKM. Here the CDR3 reads CASSRGGIGGGELFF. The CDR3 region has the DNA TGTGCCAGCTCGAGGGGGGGGATTGGCGGCGGGGAGCTGTTTTTT.

The CDR3 coding sequence is TGTGCCAGCTCATCGCGGGGGCCTGACGAGCAGTACTTC. Translation gives CASSSRGPDEQYF. V usage is TRBV18 and J usage is TRBJ2-7, with D possibly being TRBD2 (7 bases). The CDR3 loop spans 13 amino acids. Trimming removed 5 bases from V and 5 bases from J, with 13 bases in between. CDR1 and CDR2 from the germline V gene are KGHSH and LQKENI.

The V call is TRBV7-9, the J call TRBJ1-1; D call uncertain. The CDR3 runs to 15 residues. Trimming took off 1 base at V and 0 bases at J, with 9 bases between the two ends. Germline V CDR1 and CDR2: SEHNR, FQNEAQ (reference sequence). CDR3 protein: CASSLVNSMNTEAFF. The CDR3 DNA is TGTGCCAGCAGCTTAGTGAACAGTATGAACACTGAAGCTTTCTTT.

The chain recombines TRBV19 with TRBJ1-5; D is unclear. Germline loops: CDR1 LNHDA, CDR2 SQIVND (reference sequence). V lost 6 bases, J lost 2 bases, and 8 bases lay in between. This CDR3 is 13 amino acids long. CDR3: CASRREGNQPQHF. The CDR3 DNA follows: TGTGCCAGTAGGAGGGAAGGCAATCAGCCCCAGCATTTT.

The chain uses TRBV28 and TRBJ1-4; 7 nucleotides match TRBD1. V shed 5 bases and J 0 bases; nucleotides not matched to a gene: 6. CDR3 length: 16 amino acids. Per the germline V gene, CDR1 is MDHEN and CDR2 is SYDVKM. The CDR3 sequence: CASSGRDSATNEKLFF. The CDR3 coding sequence is TGTGCCAGCAGTGGAAGGGACAGTGCAACTAATGAAAAACTGTTTTTT.

This sequence joins TRBV2 and TRBJ2-7; maybe TRBD2 (5 bases). Trimming took off 8 bases at V and 6 bases at J, with 14 bases between the two ends. The germline CDR1 and CDR2 sequences are SNHLY and FYNNEI. The CDR3 spans 12 residues. CDR3 in amino acids: CASAIRGREQYF. For the CDR3, the DNA is TGTGCCAGCGCTATTCGCGGGCGCGAGCAGTACTTC.

On this clone itself: This sample includes further DNA sequences coding for the same CDR3. The chain employs TRBV18 and TRBJ1-4; 10 nucleotides match TRBD1. In germline, CDR1 is KGHSH, CDR2 LQKENI. Trimming took 3 bases from V and 6 from J; bases not matched to a gene: 1. This CDR3 region has 14 residues. The CDR3 DNA reads TGTGCCAGCTCACCGGGACAGGGGTATGAAAAACTGTTTTTT. As protein: CASSPGQGYEKLFF.

The J gene is TRBJ2-2, the V gene TRBV9, with D unclear. V was shortened by 0 bases and J by 1 base, with 4 bases between the two germline ends. Germline V gene sequence: CDR1 SGDLS, CDR2 YYNGEE. The CDR3 extends over 14 amino acids. The CDR3 here is CASSVGLNTGELFF. CDR3 DNA sequence: TGTGCCAGCAGCGTAGGTCTGAACACCGGGGAGCTGTTTTTT. The variable domain in full, with the rest retrieved from reference TRBV9 and TRBJ2-2, is DSGVTQTPKHLITATGQRVTLRCSPRSGDLSVYWYQQSLDQGLQFLIQYYNGEERAKGNILERFSAQQFPDLHSELNLSSLELGDSALYFCASSVGLNTGELFFGEGSRLTVL.

This rearrangement joins TRBV28 to TRBJ1-5; D unresolved. The germline gives CDR1 MDHEN, CDR2 SYDVKM. CDR3 length: 14 residues. Deletions cut 6 bases from V and 4 bases from J, with 13 bases between. The CDR3 protein is CASRRSGGNQPQHF. As DNA, the CDR3 is TGTGCCAGCAGACGATCGGGCGGGAATCAGCCCCAGCATTTT.

J is TRBJ2-7 and V is TRBV5-1, with D maybe TRBD1 (5 bases). The CDR3 contains 15 residues. The ends were cut back, 7 bases at V and 2 bases at J, with 19 bases in the middle. CDR1 SGHRS and CDR2 YFSETQ come from the germline V gene. The CDR3 sequence: CASAPLGRTTYEQYF. CDR3 DNA sequence: TGCGCCAGCGCCCCCCTGGGCAGGACAACCTACGAGCAGTACTTC.

This sequence joins TRBV30 and TRBJ1-1; the D is unclear. This CDR3 spans 11 amino acids. Trimming pared 3 bases from V and 2 bases from J, leaving 4 bases between. Germline V CDR1 and CDR2: GTSNPN, SVGIG (reference sequence). The chain's CDR3 is CAWSVNTEAFF. The CDR3 bases are TGTGCCTGGAGCGTTAACACTGAAGCTTTCTTT.

In the case of this clone: The junction departs from the called germline gene at one end, perhaps through a read error. V usage is TRBV29-1 and J usage is TRBJ1-1, with 10 bases lining up with TRBD1. Looked up from germline, CDR1 is SQVTM and CDR2 is ANQGSEA. The CDR3 is 13 amino acids. The CDR3 sequence is CSVKDRGLTEAFF. The CDR3 nucleotides read TGCAGCGTTAAAGACAGGGGGCTCACTGAAGCTTTCTTT.

The V gene is TRBV28, the J gene TRBJ2-6; D not certain. The CDR3 runs to 15 residues. CDR1 is MDHEN, CDR2 SYDVKM, per germline. The ends were cut back, 2 bases at V and 0 bases at J, with 5 bases in the middle. CDR3 in amino acids: CASSLPNSGANVLTF. CDR3 sequence (DNA): TGTGCCAGCAGTTTACCCAACTCTGGGGCCAACGTCCTGACTTTC.

This chain uses TRBV7-8 with TRBJ2-7; the match to TRBD2 covers 7 bases. This CDR3 has 17 residues. Germline CDR1 reads SGHVS; CDR2 reads FQNEAQ. J lost 1 base, V lost 0 bases, and 9 bases had no gene match. This chain's CDR3 is CASSLARGTTRSYEQYF. CDR3 bases: TGTGCCAGCAGCTTAGCGCGTGGGACTACCAGATCCTACGAGCAGTACTTC.

The chain recombines TRBV27 with TRBJ2-1; 7 positions agree with TRBD1. In germline, CDR1 is MNHEY, CDR2 SMNVEV (reference sequence). V trimming: 5 bases; J trimming: 8 bases; junction bases outside the gene matches: 12. The CDR3 is made up of 15 amino acids. CDR3 amino acids: CASSAGQVPHDEQFF. CDR3 bases: TGTGCCAGCAGTGCCGGACAGGTCCCCCACGATGAGCAGTTCTTC.

The chain couples TRBV7-2 to TRBJ1-5; a weak D match, TRBD1 (6 bases). V shed 1 base and J shed 1 base, with 14 bases lying between them. The CDR3 contains 17 residues. Germline V gene sequence: CDR1 SGHTA, CDR2 FQGNSA. The CDR3 reads CASSLVMRGGSNQPQHF. CDR3 nucleotides: TGTGCCAGCAGCTTAGTCATGAGGGGGGGGAGCAATCAGCCCCAGCATTTT.

The V gene is TRBV5-1, the J gene TRBJ1-2; weak D call: TRBD1 (5 bases). Per the germline V gene, CDR1 is SGHRS and CDR2 is YFSETQ. There are 13 residues in the CDR3. The V end was cut by 7 bases, the J end by 5 bases, with 15 bases between. The CDR3, as DNA: TGCGCCAGCGCGGTTGAGGAGGGGTATGGCTACACCTTC. Its protein is CASAVEEGYGYTF.

The chain is built from TRBV7-8 and TRBJ1-6; D call uncertain. Germline V CDR1 and CDR2: SGHVS, FQNEAQ. The CDR3 spans 14 residues. Trimming took 4 bases from V and 7 from J, leaving 11 bases between them. The CDR3 nucleotides read TGTGCCAGCAGCTACGGGGAGCCCAATTCACCCCTCCACTTT. Translating it yields CASSYGEPNSPLHF.

With respect to this clone: At one of its ends the junction is not consistent with the germline gene, which may arise from a read error. This rearrangement joins TRBV30 to TRBJ1-3; no definite D call. CDR1 and CDR2 from the germline V gene are GTSNPN and SVGIG (reference sequence). The CDR3 spans 13 residues. The CDR3 reads CAWRRNPGNPIYF. CDR3 nucleotides: TGTGCCTGGAGGAGAAACCCAGGAAACCCCATATATTTT.